These 4 T cell receptor beta chains were sequenced from one sample in a study of blood T cell repertoires in COVID-19. Sequencing used immunoSEQ multiplex PCR; TCRdb keeps in-frame clones, though not all of them. Altogether 65,000 to 95,000 clones are present, roughly three quarters being singletons, with the ten largest covering roughly a third. Material: peripheral blood. These TCRs come from a man between 60 and 75 years old with COVID-19, enrolled during active disease.

This chain uses TRBV19 with TRBJ1-5; tentative D call: TRBD1 (6 bases). Trimming shortened V by 1 base and J by 4 bases, and 11 bases separated the two germline ends. The CDR3 sequence is 15 residues long. Germline lookup yields CDR1 LNHDA and CDR2 SQIVND (reference sequence). The CDR3 loop reads CASSIARTENQPQHF. The DNA of the CDR3 is TGTGCCAGTAGTATAGCAAGGACAGAGAATCAGCCCCAGCATTTT.

This clone turned up a few times. The genes are TRBV30 and TRBJ1-5; D unclear. Trimming left V 6 bases short and J 7 bases short, with 7 bases between. Germline CDR1 and CDR2: GTSNPN and SVGIG (reference sequence). The CDR3 consists of 10 residues. The CDR3 DNA sequence: TGTGCCTGTGGGCGACAGCCCCAGCATTTT. It yields the protein CACGRQPQHF.

The gene calls are TRBV6-5 and TRBJ2-7; D is perhaps TRBD2 (5 bases). The CDR3 has 13 residues. Deletions cut 8 bases from V and 4 bases from J, with 15 bases between. CDR1 and CDR2 from the germline V gene are MNHEY and SVGAGI. The CDR3 nucleotides are TGTGCCAGCTCGGTCCGGGGTCGTTACGAGCAGTACTTC. It is translated as CASSVRGRYEQYF.

About this clone itself: The junction departs from the called germline gene at one end, perhaps through a read error. The chain employs TRBV5-1 and TRBJ2-5, with 12 bases fitting TRBD1. The CDR3 runs 15 residues. Germline CDR1 and CDR2: SGHRS and YFSETQ. For the CDR3, the DNA is TGCGCCAGCAGCCGCGGGACAGGGGGCAGGGAGACCCAGCACTTC. Translated, it gives CASSRGTGGRETQHF.